Listed here is a single T cell receptor beta chain. Which antigen it targets is not known. Base quality data are lacking; no much larger clone is found one base away. The library was produced with the immunoSEQ multiplex PCR assay. Held by TCRdb, this immuneACCESS table contains in-frame sequences only and omits some clones. Under half of the omission traces to an unresolved V gene where checked; the cause of the rest is unknown. This sample has under 15,000 clones in its table, and approximately 90% of those were observed once. The top ten clonotypes cover around 30% of the sample. The meaning of the sample's treatment or condition label: preoperative locoregional IRX-2 cytokine immunotherapy. The samples were obtained from a phase Ib study that tested preoperative, locoregional IRX-2 cytokine immunotherapy designed to prime immune responses. Before surgery, IRX-2 was given to the donors, who were patients with early-stage breast cancer.

Trimming accounts for 5 bases at V and 8 bases at J, while the number of junction bases matched to no gene is 7. Including the terminal cysteine and phenylalanine, the CDR3 comprises 14 residues. The DNA shown is the 42-base CDR3, in frame from base 1. The germline V gene (reference sequence) provides CDR1 GTSNPN and CDR2 SVGIG. This sample is drawn from a study of preoperative IRX-2 immunotherapy in early breast cancer (dated by TCRdb to between 2019 and 2020). The sequence links TRBV30 to TRBJ1-6; 9 bases in the junction line up with TRBD1. The biological material was taken from a patient treated with IRX-2 immunotherapy. The sequence was collected from a human donor with breast cancer. The sequence in DNA is TGTGCCTGGGACAAGGGACAGGGAGATTCACCCCTCCACTTT. Translated, this gives CAWDKGQGDSPLHF.